A selection of T cell receptor beta chains follows, all from one sample in a study of Tregs in tolerant kidney transplant recipients. TCRdb's copy holds only in-frame clones and misses some; the assay was immunoSEQ multiplex PCR. The repertoire holds about 77,000 clones, with under 98% as singletons. This sample comprised CD4+ T cells from blood, obtained before the transplant. These receptors were obtained from a human donor who received a combined kidney and bone marrow transplant. CDR3s include the opening cysteine and the closing phenylalanine or tryptophan.

TRBV5-1	TRBJ2-7	CASSLERTHTQFNEQYF
TRBV9	TRBJ2-3	CASSGLTSGIGTDTQYF
TRBV29-1	TRBJ1-2	CSVDVQGIVHGYTF
TRBV28	TRBJ1-1	CASRGEVEAFF
TRBV19	TRBJ1-4	CASSGYGHFGEKLFF
TRBV5-1	TRBJ1-1	CASSLVRGRTEAFF
TRBV28	TRBJ2-1	CASSFAVESSYNEQFF
TRBV4-3	TRBJ2-5	CASSQDTGLGQETQYF
TRBV7-8	TRBJ2-1	CASSQLAGSSYNEQFF
TRBV4-3	TRBJ2-3	CASSQAAPGTSVTDTQYF
TRBV30	TRBJ2-7	CAWRRDGGEQYF
TRBV27	TRBJ1-1	CACQGPLNTEAFF
TRBV5-6	TRBJ2-2	CASSFRDRANTGELFF
TRBV27	TRBJ2-2	CASLASGRLGELFF
TRBV20-1	TRBJ2-3	CSATTDTQYF
TRBV7-9	TRBJ1-1	CASSSRGQPNTEAFF
TRBV28	TRBJ1-4	CASSQQDRGDEKLFF
TRBV15	TRBJ2-1	CATSRDFPGTSAAEQFF
TRBV19	TRBJ1-1	CASRLGWDTEAFF
TRBV30	TRBJ2-1	CAWSVLGGTDYNEQFF